This TCR beta chain was captured by sequencing in a study of neoadjuvant anti-PD-1 for oral cavity cancer. About the study: Patients mostly received three to four biweekly nivolumab doses at 3 mg/kg before surgery. Around day 43, patients without progression received a fourth nivolumab dose before surgery.

Study-level results: Higher pretreatment Treg/Th17 ratios tracked higher pretreatment blood clonality.

Patients were newly diagnosed with stage II-IVA oral cavity squamous cell carcinoma without prior systemic or radiation treatment. Sequenced by immunoSEQ multiplex PCR; TCRdb stores in-frame clones only, minus some. The table lists approximately 16,000 clones, approximately 67% of them singletons. Comment on this clone: The antigen remains undetermined.

Trimming left V 1 base short and J 2 bases short, with 8 bases between. The CDR3 contains 15 residues. Germline assignment: CDR1 SGHVS and CDR2 FQNEAQ. The V gene is TRBV7-8, the J gene TRBJ1-4; TRBD1 might be the D (6 bases). This sequence originates from a person between 40 and 85 years old with oral cavity squamous cell carcinoma. The sequencing here drew on PBMCs, taken before nivolumab (anti-PD-1) treatment. Written as DNA, the CDR3 is TGTGCCAGCAGCTTAGGTACAGGGACTAATGAAAAACTGTTTTTT. It yields the protein CASSLGTGTNEKLFF.